This T cell receptor beta chain is from a study of Ad26.COV2.S vaccination and SARS-CoV-2 variants. At the level of the study: Donor was assigned to the Ad26.COV2.S arm of trial COV1001.

Assay used: immunoSEQ multiplex PCR; TCRdb lists only in-frame clones, some missing. The sample yields 360,000 or so clones, around nine tenths seen once. V was cut by 7 bases and J by 6 bases, with 14 bases left in between. This CDR3 comprises 12 residues. Germline lookup yields CDR1 SQVTM and CDR2 ANQGSEA. As for treatment: around 19 received Ad26.COV2.S at low or high dose, single or two shots; 5 received placebo; per-sample allocation not given. The samples date from day 63 after the first vaccine or placebo injection. The sequence derives from a person aged 18-60 years who received the Ad26.COV2.S COVID-19 vaccine or a placebo. Sequenced here: peripheral blood, sampled in a trial of Ad26.COV2.S vaccine versus placebo. This rearrangement joins TRBV29-1 to TRBJ2-3; D not resolved. The CDR3: CSARLLGDTQYF. As DNA, the CDR3 is TGCAGCGCCAGACTGCTGGGGGATACGCAGTATTTT.